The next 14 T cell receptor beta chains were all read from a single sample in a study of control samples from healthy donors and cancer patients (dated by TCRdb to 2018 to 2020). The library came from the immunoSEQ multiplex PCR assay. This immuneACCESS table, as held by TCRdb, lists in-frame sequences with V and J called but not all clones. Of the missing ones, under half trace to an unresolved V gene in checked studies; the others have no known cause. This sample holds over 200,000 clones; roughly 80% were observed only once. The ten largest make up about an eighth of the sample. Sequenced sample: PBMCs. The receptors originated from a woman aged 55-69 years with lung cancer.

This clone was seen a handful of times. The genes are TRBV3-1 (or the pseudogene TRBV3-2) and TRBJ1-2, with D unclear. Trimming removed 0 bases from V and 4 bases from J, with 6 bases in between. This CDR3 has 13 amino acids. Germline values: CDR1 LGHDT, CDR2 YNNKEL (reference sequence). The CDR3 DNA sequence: TGTGCCAGCAGCCAAGAGAGGGCCTATGGCTACACCTTC. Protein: CASSQERAYGYTF.

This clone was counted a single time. CDR3 sequence reads: CASRGQGLNTEAFF. Written as DNA, the CDR3 is TGTGCCAGCAGGGGACAGGGGCTGAACACTGAAGCTTTCTTT. This chain uses TRBV2 with TRBJ1-1, with TRBD1 identical over 10 bases. The CDR3 consists of 14 residues. The V gene's germline CDR1 is SNHLY and CDR2 FYNNEI. With 6 bases clipped from V and 0 bases from J, the junction kept 1 base outside the gene matches.

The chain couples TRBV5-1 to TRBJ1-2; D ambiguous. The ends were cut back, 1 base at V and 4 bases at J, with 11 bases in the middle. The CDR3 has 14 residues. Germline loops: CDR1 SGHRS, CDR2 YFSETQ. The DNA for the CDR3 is TGCGCCAGCAGCTTGAGCACCTCGGGCTATGGCTACACCTTC. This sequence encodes CASSLSTSGYGYTF.

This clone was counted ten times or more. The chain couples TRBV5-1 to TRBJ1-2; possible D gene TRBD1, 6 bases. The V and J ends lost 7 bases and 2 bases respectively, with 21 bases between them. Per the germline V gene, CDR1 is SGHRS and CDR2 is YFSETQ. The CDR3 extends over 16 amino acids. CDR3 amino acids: CASLGPVGQTNYGYTF. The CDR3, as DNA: TGCGCCAGCCTAGGACCTGTTGGACAGACCAACTATGGCTACACCTTC.

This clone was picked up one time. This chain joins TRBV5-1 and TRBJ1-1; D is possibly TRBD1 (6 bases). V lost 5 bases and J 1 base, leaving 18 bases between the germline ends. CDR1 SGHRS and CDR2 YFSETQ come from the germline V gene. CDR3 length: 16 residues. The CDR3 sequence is CASSVQGIAGNTEAFF. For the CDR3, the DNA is TGCGCCAGCAGTGTACAGGGCATTGCGGGGAACACTGAAGCTTTCTTT.

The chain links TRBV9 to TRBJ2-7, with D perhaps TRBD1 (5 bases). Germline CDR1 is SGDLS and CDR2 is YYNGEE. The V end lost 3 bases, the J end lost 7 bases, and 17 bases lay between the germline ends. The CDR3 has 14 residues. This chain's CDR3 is CASSAFQGVGEQYF. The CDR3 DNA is TGTGCCAGCAGCGCTTTTCAGGGCGTGGGGGAGCAGTACTTC.

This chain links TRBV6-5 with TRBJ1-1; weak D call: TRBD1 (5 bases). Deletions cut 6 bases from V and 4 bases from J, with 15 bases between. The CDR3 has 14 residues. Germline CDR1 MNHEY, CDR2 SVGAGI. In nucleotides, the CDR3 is TGTGCCAGCAGGTGGGCAGGGATCGGCACTGAAGCTTTCTTT. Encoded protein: CASRWAGIGTEAFF.

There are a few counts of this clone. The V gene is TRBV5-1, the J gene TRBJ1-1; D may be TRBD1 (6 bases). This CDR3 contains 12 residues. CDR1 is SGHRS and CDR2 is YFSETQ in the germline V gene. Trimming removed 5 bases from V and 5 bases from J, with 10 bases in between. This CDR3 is CASRYGQTEAFF. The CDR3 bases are TGCGCCAGCAGATATGGACAGACTGAAGCTTTCTTT.

DNA for the CDR3: TGCAGCGTTGAAATAGGTCCTGGTTATGGCTACACCTTC. Protein sequence: CSVEIGPGYGYTF. This chain uses TRBV29-1 with TRBJ1-2, with D unresolved. Between the trimmed V and J ends, which lost 2 bases and 5 bases, there was a span of 12 bases. The CDR3 runs to 13 residues. The V gene's germline CDR1 is SQVTM and CDR2 ANQGSEA.

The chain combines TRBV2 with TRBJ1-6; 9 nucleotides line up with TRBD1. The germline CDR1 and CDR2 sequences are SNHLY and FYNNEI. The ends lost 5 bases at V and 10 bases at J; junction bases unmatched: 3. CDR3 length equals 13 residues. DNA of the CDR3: TGTGCCAGCAGTTCAGGACAGGGGTCACCCCTCCACTTT. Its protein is CASSSGQGSPLHF.

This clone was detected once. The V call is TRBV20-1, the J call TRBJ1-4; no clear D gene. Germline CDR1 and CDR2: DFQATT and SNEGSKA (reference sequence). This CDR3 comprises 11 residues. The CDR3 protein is CTPGGNEKLFF. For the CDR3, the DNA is TGCACCCCGGGCGGGAATGAAAAACTGTTTTTT.

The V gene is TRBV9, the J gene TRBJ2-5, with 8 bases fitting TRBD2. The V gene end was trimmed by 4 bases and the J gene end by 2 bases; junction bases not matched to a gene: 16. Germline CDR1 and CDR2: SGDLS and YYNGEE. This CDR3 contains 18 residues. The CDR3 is CASSPRGVGTRSQETQYF. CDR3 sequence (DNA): TGTGCCAGCAGCCCCCGAGGGGTGGGGACTAGATCACAAGAGACCCAGTACTTC.

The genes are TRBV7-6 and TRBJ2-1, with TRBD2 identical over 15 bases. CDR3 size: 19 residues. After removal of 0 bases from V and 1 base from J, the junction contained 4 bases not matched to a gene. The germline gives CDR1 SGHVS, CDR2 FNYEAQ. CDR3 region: CASSLALGLAGGSYNEQFF. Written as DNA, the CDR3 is TGTGCCAGCAGCTTAGCACTAGGACTAGCGGGAGGGTCCTACAATGAGCAGTTCTTC.

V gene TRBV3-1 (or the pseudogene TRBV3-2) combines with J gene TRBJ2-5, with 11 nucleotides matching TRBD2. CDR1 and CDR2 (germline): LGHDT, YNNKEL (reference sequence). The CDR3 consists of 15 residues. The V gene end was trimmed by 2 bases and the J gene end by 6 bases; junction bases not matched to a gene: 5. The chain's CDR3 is CASSQPGLAVKTQYF. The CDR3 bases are TGTGCCAGCAGCCAACCGGGACTAGCGGTAAAGACCCAGTACTTC.